The rows below give T cell receptor beta chains drawn from one sample of a study of cytomegalovirus exposure and HLA in healthy donors. The repertoire was sequenced with immunoSEQ multiplex PCR; TCRdb's copy has only in-frame clones and lacks some. The sample has about 38,000 clones; just under 95% are singletons. Sequenced: PBMCs. These receptors originate from a man aged 18 to 29 in good health and CMV-seronegative. Both conserved end residues are part of each CDR3. Each record gives: V gene, J gene, CDR3 protein.

>TRBV6-6|TRBJ1-2
CASSYKTGGSYTF
>TRBV2|TRBJ1-5
CASSDTGGNNQPQHF
>TRBV2|TRBJ2-3
CASSERREGLSGTDTQYF
>TRBV7-2|TRBJ2-4
CASSGKTGSKNIQYF
>TRBV5-1|TRBJ1-4
CASSATATNEKLFF
>TRBV23-1|TRBJ1-1
CASSQDVEQPGDLNTEAFF
>TRBV27|TRBJ2-3
CASSLGSRLAGRDTQYF
>TRBV5-1|TRBJ2-3
CASGLAGGSTDTQYF
>TRBV5-6|TRBJ2-5
CASSLASGGGQETQYF
>TRBV27|TRBJ1-2
CASSFRGAPISYGYTF
>TRBV28|TRBJ2-4
CPGFCLVGDIQYF
>TRBV11-2|TRBJ2-3
CASRGTGTDTQYF
>TRBV7-9|TRBJ2-3
CASSRGLAGSWADTQYF
>TRBV19|TRBJ1-4
CASSTFEANEKLFF
>TRBV28|TRBJ2-6
CASRAAQQLSGANVLTF
>TRBV7-9|TRBJ1-4
CASSLQGATDEKLFF
>TRBV6-1|TRBJ2-3
CASSKLLDTDTQYF
>TRBV29-1|TRBJ2-2
CSVVTVTGELFF
>TRBV10-3|TRBJ1-3
CASQTEKRNTIYF
>TRBV9|TRBJ2-3
CASSARQGTSTDTQYF
>TRBV5-1|TRBJ2-5
CASSLGDLETQYF
>TRBV6-5|TRBJ1-1
CASRDRGRTEAFF
>TRBV6-5|TRBJ2-3
CASSEGQGADTQYF
>TRBV15|TRBJ1-2
CATSVQPGGYGYTF
>TRBV7-9|TRBJ2-2
CASSPAGGELFF
>TRBV29-1|TRBJ2-1
CSVTYTSARGNEQFF
>TRBV27|TRBJ1-3
CASSLYRGNTIYF
>TRBV18|TRBJ1-6
CASSRQGRTYNSPLHF
>TRBV5-1|TRBJ1-6
CASSLQGAMDSPLHF
>TRBV21-1|TRBJ1-2
CASSKVEQERLGYTF
>TRBV11-2|TRBJ2-1
CASSAHSGGVSYNEQFF
>TRBV18|TRBJ1-3
CASSPTTNENTIYF
>TRBV2|TRBJ1-1
CASRAGLNTEAFF
>TRBV11-2|TRBJ1-2
CASSLDAGGYTF
>TRBV5-6|TRBJ2-7
CASSTGSAYEQYF
>TRBV11-2|TRBJ2-7
CASSLLLAGGYEQYF
>TRBV6-5|TRBJ1-1
CASSYSGSTEAFF
>TRBV2|TRBJ1-6
CASSPGSSNSPLHF
>TRBV19|TRBJ1-3
CASSIGSRSGNTIYF
>TRBV7-7|TRBJ2-2
CASSLVVQGTGANTGELFF
>TRBV7-2|TRBJ1-1
CASSNLGQGAGRAFF
>TRBV19|TRBJ2-2
CASSMGLGGAGELFF
>TRBV19|TRBJ2-5
CASSIALLTSGRGETQYF
>TRBV9|TRBJ2-7
CASSVDSRAYEQYF
>TRBV9|TRBJ2-1
CASSPGGYNEQFF
>TRBV18|TRBJ2-3
CASSPPVSTDTQYF
>TRBV5-1|TRBJ2-7
CASSLQARVGDEQYF
>TRBV13|TRBJ1-2
CASSSNDRANYGYTF
>TRBV27|TRBJ2-5
CASSSRRQGRQETQYF
>TRBV6-5|TRBJ1-2
CASRATGYGYTF
>TRBV7-3|TRBJ2-5
CASSLTGQTQETQYF
>TRBV19|TRBJ2-5
CASNHPAEEETQYF
>TRBV5-1|TRBJ1-4
CASSLLTHQGEKLFF
>TRBV6-5|TRBJ1-4
CASSYSLNNVEKLFF
>TRBV29-1|TRBJ2-1
CSVDMGTPEQFF